This T cell receptor beta chain was identified during a study of CD8 T cells in ankylosing spondylitis. CDR1 and CDR2 (germline): MGHDK, SYGVNS. The CDR3 runs 15 residues. V lost 1 base, J lost 1 base, and 7 bases lay in between. With regard to this clonotype: Its cognate antigen is unknown.

Study conclusions and caveats: For ankylosing spondylitis blood, a TCR beta motif of several highly homologous variants appeared characteristic. Disease-linked clones reportedly concentrated significantly in matched ankylosing spondylitis synovial fluid.

TCRdb recomputed calls from the 5' RACE reads with MiXCR, one row per CDR3 protein. The sample consists of 250,000 to 350,000 distinct CDR3 sequences, around 20% of them appearing once. Sequenced: blood, either unsorted or a sorted T cell fraction (not recorded which). This receptor was taken from a male donor with ankylosing spondylitis or in good health (not recorded which). The genes are TRBV25-1 and TRBJ2-2; D gene unclear. CDR3 loop: CASSELGGNTGELFF. Here the CDR3 DNA reads TGTGCCAGCAGTGAATTAGGCGGGAACACCGGGGAGCTGTTTTTT.